This TCR beta chain was sequenced in a study of blood T cell repertoires in COVID-19 (TCRdb year 2020). With regard to the full study: The collaborator samples originated in the United States, Italy and Spain and spanned the acute and convalescent phases of COVID-19. The samples were drawn from the first 160 participants of the ongoing ImmuneRACE study and from 950 to 1,500 subjects provided by 6 global collaborators. Where available, HLA class I and class II types were taken from metadata supplied by the sample provider and were not determined by assay-based typing. The dataset comprised deeply sampled blood TCRbeta repertoires from subjects exposed to, actively infected with, or recovered from COVID-19. A freely available public database, intended as a resource for researchers studying the immune response to SARS-CoV-2, is where the repertoires were released. The prospective study material was composed of cDNA or gDNA derived from T cells, B-cell-depleted T cells, or PBMCs. Sample metadata almost always included a de-identified subject ID, COVID-19 status, age in years and sex. Overall study results and their limits: The quantity of clinical and demographic metadata differed by source and by participant and was supplied without curation.

About this clone: What this receptor recognizes is not known. No base qualities exist here, and no much larger clone lies one base off it.

One collaborating source in Seattle enrolled patients while the patients were actively infected and followed the patients over time throughout the course of disease. Whole blood was collected in K2EDTA tubes by collaborating institutions according to the institutions' own protocols. Collaborator samples were shipped for TCRbeta analysis as frozen whole blood, isolated PBMCs, or DNA extracted from either sample type. The CDR3 runs 13 residues from the cysteine to the phenylalanine. The entry retains the CDR3 DNA only, 39 bases that are in frame from base 1. V is shortened by 3 bases, J by 4 bases, and the region joining them spans 12 bases. From a lookup of the germline V gene (reference sequence), CDR1 and CDR2 are GTSNPN and SVGIG. TCRbeta CDR3 regions were amplified from genomic DNA by means of the immunoSEQ Assay, a bias-controlled multiplex PCR. The study's processing was this. The number of nucleated cells in each sample was estimated from the amplification of reference gene primers within the assay. To quantify the absolute abundance of each unique TCRbeta CDR3 rearrangement, sequence reads were collapsed and filtered. For each sample, productive Simpson clonality was calculated as the square root of Simpson's diversity index over productive rearrangements. What TCRdb holds here is the immuneACCESS table cut down to in-frame rearrangements. Part of the clones is not present; checked against another copy, under half of the missing clones reflect an unresolved V gene, and the others are unexplained. V, J and clone size derive from that table, while D and trimming were established from the DNA sequence. In all, the sample holds 260,000 or so clones, and roughly 79% of those were seen once. The ten largest clonotypes hold 6.5% to 9% of the sample.

Sequencing was performed on peripheral blood. The clonotype originates from a woman of 80 years or more with COVID-19, enrolled during active disease. The sequence joins TRBV30 to TRBJ1-1; the D gene is perhaps TRBD1, on 6 matching bases. The nucleotide sequence reads TGTGCCTGGAGAAGACAGGTGGTCACTGAAGCTTTCTTT. It encodes CAWRRQVVTEAFF.